Here is one T cell receptor beta chain with its context. How the authors handled the data: Amplification of reference gene primers provided the estimated nucleated cell counts. Clones were read by immunoSEQ multiplex PCR, and TCRdb kept only the in-frame ones, dropping some. Clone size and the V and J calls come from that table; the DNA yielded D and trimming. This table holds 200,000 to 300,000 clones, around 90% found once. The data originate from a study of blood T cell repertoires in COVID-19. As for the study in general: Researchers got acute and convalescent COVID-19 samples from the United States, Italy and Spain. PBMCs, B-cell-depleted T cells, or T cells provided the cDNA or gDNA that made up the material.

Seattle enrolled patients during active infection and tracked them longitudinally. The trim removed 4 bases at V and 2 bases at J, leaving 9 bases unmatched. This CDR3 spans 15 amino acids. CDR1 and CDR2 (germline): GTSNPN, SVGIG (reference sequence). The chain couples TRBV30 to TRBJ2-7, with 9 bases matching TRBD2. The specimen sequenced was peripheral blood. The sequence derives from a man under 40 with COVID-19, enrolled during active disease. The DNA for the CDR3 is TGTGCCTGGAAATCTGCGGGGGGGACTACCTACGAGCAGTACTTC. Its translation: CAWKSAGGTTYEQYF.